This T cell receptor (beta chain) was sequenced for a study of cytomegalovirus exposure and HLA in healthy donors. Produced via immunoSEQ multiplex PCR; TCRdb's table is partial and in-frame only. This sample has 100,000 to 120,000 clones, with around 86% found just once. This TCR was sampled from a woman in her late teens or twenties in good health and CMV-seropositive. What was sequenced was PBMCs.

CDR3 amino acids: CASSETWQGNYGYTF. The CDR3 bases are TGTGCCAGCAGTGAAACCTGGCAGGGGAACTATGGCTACACCTTC. V is TRBV2 and J is TRBJ1-2; possibly TRBD1 for D (6 bases). V gave up 2 bases and J gave up 2 bases, with 12 bases separating them. The CDR3 spans 15 residues. Germline lookup yields CDR1 SNHLY and CDR2 FYNNEI.